The 31 T cell receptor beta chains reported below all come from one sample, sequenced in a study of a mutant IDH1 vaccine in newly diagnosed glioma. Clones were read by immunoSEQ multiplex PCR, and TCRdb kept only the in-frame ones, dropping some. The sample carries 55,000 or so clones, roughly nine tenths recorded once. These TCRs' antigens remain unknown. Time point: week 11, during vaccination. Each dose delivered 300 ug of mutant IDH1 20-mer peptide subcutaneously with imiquimod. This specimen was PBMCs, taken from a glioma patient whose treatment included an IDH1 peptide vaccine. These receptors were obtained from a man in his forties or fifties with glioma.

The chain carries TRBV4-2 and TRBJ2-7; D is perhaps TRBD1 (6 bases). The CDR3 has 12 amino acids. CDR1 is LGHNA and CDR2 is YNFKEQ in the germline V gene. Trimming pared 1 base from V and 9 bases from J, leaving 10 bases between. The CDR3 nucleotides are TGTGCCAGCAGCCAAGGGGGGCCAGCGCAGTACTTC. Translation gives CASSQGGPAQYF.

The chain joins TRBV19 to TRBJ1-1, with D maybe TRBD1 (5 bases). V was pared by 4 bases and J by 1 base, with 10 bases between. This CDR3 contains 14 residues. CDR1 is LNHDA, CDR2 SQIVND, per germline (reference sequence). The CDR3 region is CASSRQSGNTEAFF. In DNA form, the CDR3 reads TGTGCCAGTAGTAGACAGTCGGGGAACACTGAAGCTTTCTTT. The full variable domain, with the rest looked up from reference TRBV19 and TRBJ1-1, is DGGITQSPKYLFRKEGQNVTLSCEQNLNHDAMYWYRQDPGQGLRLIYYSQIVNDFQKGDIAEGYSVSREKKESFPLTVTSAQKNPTAFYLCASSRQSGNTEAFFGQGTRLTVV.

The chain is built from TRBV25-1 and TRBJ1-1; no clear D gene. The V end lost 6 bases, the J end lost 1 base, and 6 bases lay between the germline ends. From germline, CDR1 is MGHDK and CDR2 SYGVNS. The CDR3 is 12 amino acids. The CDR3 region has the DNA TGTGCCAGCAGACTTGGGAACACTGAAGCTTTCTTT. It specifies CASRLGNTEAFF.

This chain uses TRBV29-1 with TRBJ2-1, with 8 bases matching TRBD1. CDR3 length: 15 residues. The germline V gene has CDR1 SQVTM and CDR2 ANQGSEA. V dropped 7 bases and J dropped 7; count of bases not matched to a gene: 15. The CDR3 coding sequence is TGCAGCGCCGATGGGGCCAGACAGGGGTCGAATGAGCAGTTCTTC. Its translation: CSADGARQGSNEQFF.

The V and J genes are TRBV7-2 and TRBJ2-3; unclear D gene. The V gene's germline CDR1 is SGHTA and CDR2 FQGNSA. This CDR3 has 14 amino acids. The V gene lost 0 bases and the J gene lost 5 bases, with 9 bases spanning the gap. The CDR3 sequence: CASSLAGMQDTQYF. The CDR3 DNA reads as TGTGCCAGCAGCTTAGCGGGTATGCAAGATACGCAGTATTTT. The full variable domain, in which reference TRBV7-2 and TRBJ2-3 provide the parts outside the CDR3, is GAGVSQSPSNKVTEKGKDVELRCDPISGHTALYWYRQSLGQGLEFLIYFQGNSAPDKSGLPSDRFSAERTGGSVSTLTIQRTQQEDSAVYLCASSLAGMQDTQYFGPGTRLTVL.

This chain joins TRBV2 and TRBJ1-2; 9 nucleotides match TRBD1. Germline V gives CDR1 SNHLY, CDR2 FYNNEI. This CDR3 spans 13 amino acids. Germline trimming cut 8 bases from V and 6 bases from J; bases unmatched to any gene: 7. The CDR3 coding sequence is TGTGCCAGCTTTCTACAGGGGGCGCATGGCTACACCTTC. It yields the protein CASFLQGAHGYTF.

This clone was picked up a small number of times. This chain links TRBV4-1 with TRBJ2-1, with D possibly matching TRBD2 (5 bases). The V and J ends lost 5 bases and 10 bases respectively, with 12 bases between them. The CDR3 is 12 residues long. CDR1 is MGHRA, CDR2 YSYEKL, per germline. Here the CDR3 DNA reads TGCGCCAGCAGCTCTCGTCGGGAAGAGCAGTTCTTC. This encodes CASSSRREEQFF.

The chain joins TRBV5-8 to TRBJ2-2; D might be TRBD1 (5 bases). Germline CDR1 is SGHTS and CDR2 is YDEGEE. This CDR3 spans 16 amino acids. Deletions cut 2 bases from V and 7 bases from J, with 18 bases between. For the CDR3, the DNA is TGTGCCAGCAGCTTACACCTTACCAACCAGGGCGGGGAGCTGTTTTTT. It specifies CASSLHLTNQGGELFF.

This clone was counted once. This sequence joins TRBV7-2 and TRBJ2-7; D is undetermined. There are 17 residues in the CDR3. Trimming removed 8 bases at V and 4 bases at J, with 27 bases between. Germline loops: CDR1 SGHTA, CDR2 FQGNSA. The CDR3 DNA sequence: TGTGCCAGCTCCCGCGTGGCGTCTGCAAAACCCTATTACGAGCAGTACTTC. Its protein product is CASSRVASAKPYYEQYF. Full variable domain (missing parts from reference TRBV7-2 and TRBJ2-7): GAGVSQSPSNKVTEKGKDVELRCDPISGHTALYWYRQSLGQGLEFLIYFQGNSAPDKSGLPSDRFSAERTGGSVSTLTIQRTQQEDSAVYLCASSRVASAKPYYEQYFGPGTRLTVT.

The chain couples TRBV5-4 to TRBJ2-1; no clear D gene. The CDR3 sequence is 13 residues long. Germline lookup yields CDR1 SGHNT and CDR2 YYREEE (reference sequence). V was cut by 5 bases and J by 7 bases, with 13 bases left in between. The CDR3 sequence: CASSLSEPNEQFF. The CDR3 DNA sequence: TGTGCCAGCAGTCTGTCGGAGCCTAATGAGCAGTTCTTC. The complete variable domain, with remaining parts taken from reference TRBV5-4 and TRBJ2-1, reads ETGVTQSPTHLIKTRGQQVTLRCSSQSGHNTVSWYQQALGQGPQFIFQYYREEENGRGNFPPRFSGLQFPNYSSELNVNALELDDSALYLCASSLSEPNEQFFGPGTRLTVL.

This chain connects TRBV19 to TRBJ1-2, with unresolved D. Germline assignment: CDR1 LNHDA and CDR2 SQIVND (reference sequence). The CDR3 runs 13 residues. V was trimmed by 4 bases and J by 8 bases, leaving 14 bases between them. CDR3 residues: CASSTDTLRGYTF. CDR3 DNA sequence: TGTGCCAGTAGTACCGACACGCTCCGGGGCTACACCTTC.

The chain links TRBV4-1 to TRBJ2-4, with a tentative D call TRBD2 (7 bases). CDR1 is MGHRA and CDR2 is YSYEKL in the germline V gene. V dropped 0 bases and J dropped 1 base, with 13 bases sitting between them. This CDR3 contains 17 residues. CDR3 nucleotide sequence: TGCGCCAGCAGCCAAGAAACAGGGAGGGGGGCCAAAAACATTCAGTACTTC. It encodes CASSQETGRGAKNIQYF.

The chain joins TRBV5-4 to TRBJ2-6; 9 bases align to TRBD2. The germline V gene has CDR1 SGHNT and CDR2 YYREEE (reference sequence). V dropped 0 bases and J dropped 12; count of bases not matched to a gene: 7. The CDR3 totals 15 residues. The CDR3 region has the DNA TGTGCCAGCAGCTTGGGTGGGTCTAGCGGGGCCGTCCTGACTTTC. Protein sequence: CASSLGGSSGAVLTF.

V gene TRBV20-1 combines with J gene TRBJ2-7; 7 bases are a match to TRBD2. This CDR3 spans 11 amino acids. Germline V gives CDR1 DFQATT, CDR2 SNEGSKA (reference sequence). V lost 5 bases to trimming and J lost 3 bases; unmatched junction nucleotides: 1. CDR3 sequence (DNA): TGCAGTGCTGCTAGCGGCTACGAGCAGTACTTC. This encodes CSAASGYEQYF.

The chain recombines TRBV5-5 with TRBJ2-1; 8 bases are shared with TRBD1. The CDR3 has 16 amino acids. The V and J ends lost 0 bases and 7 bases, in that order; junction bases with no gene match: 9. Germline lookup yields CDR1 SGHKS and CDR2 YYEKEE (reference sequence). CDR3 residues: CASSLEGRGRWNEQFF. The CDR3 DNA is TGTGCCAGCAGCTTGGAGGGCAGGGGGCGCTGGAATGAGCAGTTCTTC.

V and J are TRBV4-1 and TRBJ2-5; 9 bases fit TRBD1. Germline CDR1 MGHRA, CDR2 YSYEKL. V dropped 0 bases and J dropped 5; count of bases not matched to a gene: 13. CDR3 length equals 18 residues. Here the CDR3 DNA reads TGCGCCAGCAGCCAAGAGAGTAGAGGAACAGGGGGCGAGGAGACCCAGTACTTC. This translates into CASSQESRGTGGEETQYF.

The chain couples TRBV10-2 to TRBJ2-1; D may correspond to TRBD1 or TRBD2 (5 bases each). This CDR3 has 15 residues. CDR1 is WSHSY, CDR2 SAAADI, per germline. With 4 bases removed from V and 4 bases from J, the gap between germline ends came to 14 bases. Written as DNA, the CDR3 is TGCGCCAGCAGTGCCAGTGATGGGGGTTACAATGAGCAGTTCTTC. Translating it yields CASSASDGGYNEQFF.

V and J are TRBV29-1 and TRBJ1-1, with D maybe TRBD1 (5 bases). Germline assignment: CDR1 SQVTM and CDR2 ANQGSEA. The CDR3 covers 14 residues. The V end lost 0 bases, the J end lost 3 bases, and 11 bases lay between the germline ends. CDR3 sequence reads: CSVEDAPGHTEAFF. DNA for the CDR3: TGCAGCGTTGAAGATGCGCCAGGGCACACTGAAGCTTTCTTT.

The chain has TRBV7-8 and TRBJ2-7; tentative D call: TRBD1 (6 bases). The V gene's germline CDR1 is SGHVS and CDR2 FQNEAQ. Trimming shortened V by 0 bases and J by 2 bases, and 11 bases separated the two germline ends. CDR3 length: 15 amino acids. This CDR3 is CASSLAAGDTYEQYF. CDR3 DNA sequence: TGTGCCAGCAGCTTAGCGGCAGGGGACACCTACGAGCAGTACTTC.

The CDR3 loop reads CASSLDSRGQFF. The CDR3 DNA follows: TGTGCCAGCAGCTTGGATTCTAGAGGGCAGTTCTTC. The rearrangement links TRBV7-6 to TRBJ2-1; D is ambiguous. CDR1 is SGHVS, CDR2 FNYEAQ, per germline. Trimming cost V 3 bases and J 12 bases, with 12 bases left between them. The CDR3 is 12 residues long.

CDR3 region: CASSLAIRGQALNQETQYF. CDR3 DNA sequence: TGTGCCAGCAGCTTAGCGATTCGGGGGCAGGCGCTTAACCAAGAGACCCAGTACTTC. The chain employs TRBV7-9 and TRBJ2-5; D assignment may be TRBD1 or TRBD2 (6 bases each). CDR1 and CDR2 (germline): SEHNR, FQNEAQ (reference sequence). The CDR3 has 19 residues. The V end lost 0 bases, the J end lost 0 bases, and 20 bases lay between the germline ends.

The chain employs TRBV4-2 and TRBJ1-2; TRBD1 might be the D (5 bases). The CDR3 totals 16 residues. V was trimmed by 1 base and J by 5 bases, leaving 17 bases between them. Germline V lookup: CDR1 LGHNA, CDR2 YNFKEQ. The CDR3, as DNA: TGTGCCAGCAGCCAAGCGCGAACAGGTGGGGGGTATGGCTACACCTTC. Its protein product is CASSQARTGGGYGYTF.

Here the CDR3 reads CASSQDWDRDGYEQFF. In nucleotides, the CDR3 is TGTGCCAGCAGCCAAGATTGGGACAGGGACGGGTATGAGCAGTTCTTC. The chain is built from TRBV4-2 and TRBJ2-1, with TRBD1 identical over 9 bases. Germline assignment: CDR1 LGHNA and CDR2 YNFKEQ. The CDR3 runs 16 residues. J lost 8 bases, V lost 0 bases, and 8 bases had no gene match.

The chain combines TRBV9 with TRBJ2-7; tentative D call: TRBD2 (6 bases). The CDR3 is made up of 16 amino acids. With 3 bases removed from V and 2 bases from J, the gap between germline ends came to 18 bases. Germline V CDR1 and CDR2: SGDLS, YYNGEE. The CDR3 region has the DNA TGTGCCAGCAGCGCCCAAATCACGGGAGCTACCTACGAGCAGTACTTC. Encoded protein: CASSAQITGATYEQYF.

The J gene is TRBJ1-1, the V gene TRBV19; 9 bases are a match to TRBD1. This CDR3 contains 13 residues. J lost 5 bases, V lost 10 bases, and 8 bases had no gene match. From germline, CDR1 is LNHDA and CDR2 SQIVND (reference sequence). The CDR3 sequence is CATVQGATTEAFF. The CDR3, as DNA: TGTGCCACCGTACAGGGGGCGACGACTGAAGCTTTCTTT.

V is TRBV28 and J is TRBJ1-2, with D perhaps TRBD1 (6 bases). The germline gives CDR1 MDHEN, CDR2 SYDVKM. The CDR3 consists of 13 residues. The CDR3 sequence: CGIGGPSGYGYTF. CDR3 nucleotides: TGTGGCATCGGGGGGCCCTCTGGCTATGGCTACACCTTC.

This sequence joins TRBV6-5 and TRBJ2-7, with D unclear. V shed 2 bases and J shed 6 bases, with 17 bases lying between them. CDR3 length equals 15 residues. The V gene's germline CDR1 is MNHEY and CDR2 SVGAGI. CDR3 in DNA: TGTGCCAGCAGTTACGTCGGCCAGCAGCTCTTCGAGCAGTACTTC. Translation gives CASSYVGQQLFEQYF.

CDR3 coding DNA: TGTGCCTGCCCCGTGGTCGGGAGCTCCTACGAGCAGTACTTC. It specifies CACPVVGSSYEQYF. V usage is TRBV30 and J usage is TRBJ2-7, with D perhaps TRBD2 (6 bases). This CDR3 is 14 amino acids long. V was shortened by 6 bases and J by 0 bases, with 15 bases between the two germline ends. Germline V gives CDR1 GTSNPN, CDR2 SVGIG (reference sequence).

This chain uses TRBV5-6 with TRBJ1-4; 7 bases line up with TRBD1. The germline V gene has CDR1 SGHDT and CDR2 YYEEEE. The CDR3 runs 15 residues. Germline trimming cut 2 bases from V and 6 bases from J; bases unmatched to any gene: 7. The CDR3 is CASSLQQGLDEKLFF. CDR3 bases: TGTGCCAGCAGCTTACAACAGGGGTTGGATGAAAAACTGTTTTTT. Full variable domain (remainder filled in from reference TRBV5-6 and TRBJ1-4): DAGVTQSPTHLIKTRGQQVTLRCSPKSGHDTVSWYQQALGQGPQFIFQYYEEEERQRGNFPDRFSGHQFPNYSSELNVNALLLGDSALYLCASSLQQGLDEKLFFGSGTQLSVL.

This chain connects TRBV5-4 to TRBJ2-1; no definite D call. The germline V gene encodes CDR1 SGHNT and CDR2 YYREEE (reference sequence). Trimming cost V 0 bases and J 9 bases, with 7 bases left between them. This CDR3 has 12 residues. CDR3 bases: TGTGCCAGCAGCTTGGGGGCGATTGAGCAGTTCTTC. As protein: CASSLGAIEQFF.

J is TRBJ1-3 and V is TRBV28; no firm D call. Looked up from germline, CDR1 is MDHEN and CDR2 is SYDVKM. Trimming left V 5 bases short and J 0 bases short, with 11 bases between. This CDR3 has 15 amino acids. The CDR3 loop is CASSLPVSSGNTIYF. CDR3 in DNA: TGTGCCAGCAGTCTTCCGGTGAGCTCTGGAAACACCATATATTTT. Variable domain in full (rest from reference TRBV28 and TRBJ1-3): DVKVTQSSRYLVKRTGEKVFLECVQDMDHENMFWYRQDPGLGLRLIYFSYDVKMKEKGDIPEGYSVSREKKERFSLILESASTNQTSMYLCASSLPVSSGNTIYFGEGSWLTVV.